The 25 T cell receptor beta chains below were found in one sample sequenced in a study of blood T cell repertoires in COVID-19. The table came from immunoSEQ multiplex PCR; TCRdb's copy has only in-frame clones and leaves some out. The sample contains 90,000 to 120,000 clones, roughly 71% of which appear only once. Sequencing was done on a sample of peripheral blood. These receptors all come from an elderly man with acute or convalescent COVID-19.

The gene calls are TRBV15 and TRBJ2-4; D possibly corresponds to TRBD2 (6 bases). The V and J ends lost 0 bases and 4 bases respectively, with 10 bases between them. The CDR3 has 15 amino acids. Germline V gene lookup returns CDR1 LNHNV and CDR2 YYDKDF (reference sequence). CDR3 coding DNA: TGTGCCACCAGCAGAGATCCGGGACTGAAAAACATTCAGTACTTC. Translation: CATSRDPGLKNIQYF. Supplemented by reference TRBV15 and TRBJ2-4, the full variable domain reads DAMVIQNPRYQVTQFGKPVTLSCSQTLNHNVMYWYQQKSSQAPKLLFHYYDKDFNNEADTPDNFQSRRPNTSFCFLDIRSPGLGDTAMYLCATSRDPGLKNIQYFGAGTRLSVL.

V is TRBV14 and J is TRBJ1-1; no reliable D call. Germline V lookup: CDR1 SGHDN, CDR2 FVKESK. Trimming shortened V by 1 base and J by 1 base, and 10 bases separated the two germline ends. There are 15 residues in the CDR3. In nucleotides, the CDR3 is TGTGCCAGCAGCCAAGCTATATCGGGGAACACTGAAGCTTTCTTT. The encoded protein is CASSQAISGNTEAFF.

The chain joins TRBV6-5 to TRBJ2-7, with TRBD2 matching 10 bases. J was trimmed by 13 bases and V by 0 bases; bases with no gene match: 9. The CDR3 sequence is 14 residues long. CDR1 and CDR2 from the germline V gene are MNHEY and SVGAGI. The CDR3 loop reads CASSYSPLAGDSYF. The CDR3 DNA follows: TGTGCCAGCAGTTACTCCCCCCTAGCGGGAGATTCATACTTC.

This chain links TRBV6-1 with TRBJ2-1; tentative D call: TRBD2 (6 bases). With 2 bases removed from V and 11 bases from J, the gap between germline ends came to 16 bases. The CDR3 loop spans 14 amino acids. CDR1 and CDR2 (germline): MNHNS, SASEGT. The CDR3 protein is CASSESAGGMKQFF. The CDR3 bases are TGTGCCAGCAGTGAATCGGCGGGCGGGATGAAGCAGTTCTTC.

In its sample, this clone was seen a few times. The V gene is TRBV11-3, the J gene TRBJ2-3, with D maybe TRBD2 (5 bases). CDR3 length: 14 amino acids. Per germline, CDR1 SGHNT and CDR2 YENEEA. Trimming cost V 4 bases and J 1 base, with 9 bases left between them. The CDR3 region is CASSSSGRTDTQYF. The CDR3 nucleotides read TGTGCCAGCAGCTCAAGCGGACGCACAGATACGCAGTATTTT.

This clone was counted a single time. This chain connects TRBV10-3 to TRBJ2-7, with 8 nucleotides matching TRBD2. The CDR3 extends over 14 amino acids. The J segment lost 7 bases and the V segment lost 8 bases, leaving 13 bases of the junction unmatched. Germline V lookup: CDR1 ENHRY, CDR2 SYGVKD. CDR3 bases: TGTGCCATCGCGAATAGCGGGATTTGGAGGGAGCAGTACTTC. Translation gives CAIANSGIWREQYF.

V and J are TRBV9 and TRBJ2-2; TRBD2 is a possible D gene (6 bases). V lost 0 bases to trimming and J lost 6 bases, with 18 bases between them. Germline CDR1 and CDR2: SGDLS and YYNGEE. There are 17 residues in the CDR3. The DNA of the CDR3 is TGTGCCAGCAGCGTAGCATCTGGAGGAGGGCGGGCCGGGGAGCTGTTTTTT. This gives the protein CASSVASGGGRAGELFF.

The chain has TRBV7-9 and TRBJ2-5, with D possibly being TRBD1 (6 bases). Per the germline V gene, CDR1 is SEHNR and CDR2 is FQNEAQ (reference sequence). The CDR3 is made up of 16 amino acids. The V end was cut by 5 bases, the J end by 5 bases, with 21 bases between. The CDR3 region has the DNA TGTGCCAGCAGCCATTCCCAACTGGGAACAGGGGAGACCCAGTACTTC. Encoded protein: CASSHSQLGTGETQYF.

The V and J genes are TRBV5-1 and TRBJ2-3; a possible D gene is TRBD2 (5 bases). Trimming removed 2 bases at V and 6 bases at J, with 13 bases between. Germline assignment: CDR1 SGHRS and CDR2 YFSETQ. This CDR3 contains 14 residues. The CDR3 sequence is CASSFSGRADTQYF. In DNA form, the CDR3 reads TGCGCCAGCAGCTTCTCGGGAAGGGCGGATACGCAGTATTTT.

The chain joins TRBV5-5 to TRBJ2-5, with D possibly matching TRBD2 (6 bases). Germline V CDR1 and CDR2: SGHKS, YYEKEE (reference sequence). Trimming removed 2 bases at V and 5 bases at J, with 13 bases between. The CDR3 has 14 residues. The CDR3 DNA reads TGTGCCAGCAGCTTTTGGGAGGCACGGGAGACCCAGTACTTC. This translates into CASSFWEARETQYF.

The V gene is TRBV4-1, the J gene TRBJ1-5; perhaps TRBD1 as D (6 bases). Trimming took 4 bases from V and 7 from J, leaving 17 bases between them. The CDR3 spans 15 residues. CDR1 is MGHRA and CDR2 is YSYEKL in the germline V gene. The CDR3 region is CASSLSQGSSQPQHF. The CDR3 region has the DNA TGCGCCAGCAGCCTCTCACAGGGTTCATCCCAGCCCCAGCATTTT.

This clone was counted only a few times. This chain connects TRBV28 to TRBJ2-7, with TRBD1 identical over 8 bases. CDR3 size: 14 residues. The germline V gene has CDR1 MDHEN and CDR2 SYDVKM. The ends lost 5 bases at V and 2 bases at J; junction bases unmatched: 5. DNA for the CDR3: TGTGCCAGCAGTACGATGGACAGGGCCTACGAGCAGTACTTC. It translates to CASSTMDRAYEQYF.

The chain links TRBV6-5 to TRBJ2-7, with 7 nucleotides matching TRBD1. This CDR3 region has 12 residues. Germline V gene lookup returns CDR1 MNHEY and CDR2 SVGAGI. With 8 bases clipped from V and 1 base from J, the junction kept 2 bases outside the gene matches. CDR3 protein: CASEGQSYEQYF. CDR3 bases: TGTGCCAGCGAGGGACAGTCCTACGAGCAGTACTTC.

The rearrangement joins TRBV18 to TRBJ2-1, with D possibly being TRBD1 (6 bases). From germline, CDR1 is KGHSH and CDR2 LQKENI. V shed 4 bases and J shed 10 bases, with 14 bases lying between them. The CDR3 is 13 amino acids. In DNA, the CDR3 is TGTGCCAGCTCACACTCGAGACAGGTCGAGCAGTTCTTC. This gives the protein CASSHSRQVEQFF.

The chain combines TRBV7-9 with TRBJ2-3; 8 nucleotides align to TRBD2. V was clipped by 2 bases and J by 5 bases; unmatched bases: 3. The V gene's germline CDR1 is SEHNR and CDR2 FQNEAQ (reference sequence). This CDR3 comprises 14 residues. The chain's CDR3 is CASSLTSGGDTQYF. The CDR3 coding sequence is TGTGCCAGCAGCTTAACTAGCGGCGGAGATACGCAGTATTTT.

The chain couples TRBV2 to TRBJ2-7, with a tentative D call TRBD2 (5 bases). Looked up from germline, CDR1 is SNHLY and CDR2 is FYNNEI. Trimming left V 6 bases short and J 7 bases short, with 19 bases between. The CDR3 loop spans 14 amino acids. CDR3 amino acids: CASRRGERLWEQYF. DNA of the CDR3: TGTGCCAGCAGGCGTGGGGAGCGCCTCTGGGAGCAGTACTTC.

This clone was counted once. The chain uses TRBV2 and TRBJ1-2, with 8 positions matching TRBD1. The ends lost 7 bases at V and 6 bases at J; junction bases unmatched: 7. Per germline, CDR1 SNHLY and CDR2 FYNNEI. CDR3 length: 13 residues. CDR3 residues: CASKETGANGYTF. The CDR3 bases are TGTGCCAGCAAGGAGACAGGGGCAAATGGCTACACCTTC.

In DNA, the CDR3 is TGTGCCAGTAGTCTCAGACTAGCGGGGTCATATGAGCAGTTCTTC. It is translated as CASSLRLAGSYEQFF. The rearrangement links TRBV19 to TRBJ2-1; 11 positions match TRBD2. The CDR3 runs to 15 residues. V lost 5 bases to trimming and J lost 8 bases; unmatched junction nucleotides: 8. Germline CDR1 reads LNHDA; CDR2 reads SQIVND (reference sequence). Supplemented by reference TRBV19 and TRBJ2-1, the full variable domain reads DGGITQSPKYLFRKEGQNVTLSCEQNLNHDAMYWYRQDPGQGLRLIYYSQIVNDFQKGDIAEGYSVSREKKESFPLTVTSAQKNPTAFYLCASSLRLAGSYEQFFGPGTRLTVL.

This clone was seen more than once but under ten times. The V gene is TRBV7-9, the J gene TRBJ2-7; the D gene is possibly TRBD2 (5 bases). The V end lost 2 bases, the J end lost 5 bases, and 13 bases lay between the germline ends. CDR1 and CDR2 (germline): SEHNR, FQNEAQ (reference sequence). CDR3 length: 14 residues. DNA for the CDR3: TGTGCCAGCAGCTTAAGTCGGGGATCCCACGAGCAGTACTTC. Encoded protein: CASSLSRGSHEQYF.

This chain's CDR3 is CASSETRAGGKLFF. In nucleotides, the CDR3 is TGTGCCAGCAGTGAAACCAGGGCAGGGGGAAAACTGTTTTTT. The chain joins TRBV2 to TRBJ1-4, with 7 nucleotides matching TRBD1. This CDR3 has 14 residues. The germline V gene has CDR1 SNHLY and CDR2 FYNNEI. The junction had 7 bases not matched to a gene; V was cut back by 2 bases and J by 10 bases.

V gene TRBV3-1 (or the pseudogene TRBV3-2) combines with J gene TRBJ2-7; no definite D call. There are 14 residues in the CDR3. Looked up from germline, CDR1 is LGHDT and CDR2 is YNNKEL (reference sequence). V dropped 2 bases and J dropped 6 bases, with 14 bases sitting between them. CDR3 residues: CASSQNQAMSEQYF. CDR3 nucleotide sequence: TGTGCCAGCAGCCAAAACCAGGCAATGTCCGAGCAGTACTTC.

This rearrangement joins TRBV12-3 or TRBV12-4 to TRBJ1-2, with D unresolved. V was shortened by 4 bases and J by 4 bases, with 4 bases between the two germline ends. CDR3 length equals 11 residues. The CDR3: CASSYRYGYTF. The CDR3 nucleotides are TGTGCCAGCAGTTATCGCTATGGCTACACCTTC.

The rearrangement uses TRBV9 and TRBJ1-4; D gene unclear. Germline CDR1 reads SGDLS; CDR2 reads YYNGEE. There are 15 residues in the CDR3. Trimming removed 4 bases from V and 6 bases from J, with 16 bases in between. CDR3 sequence (DNA): TGTGCCAGCAGCCAAGGACCGGGCGGGGATGAAAAACTGTTTTTT. Translating it yields CASSQGPGGDEKLFF.

This chain connects TRBV9 to TRBJ1-6; 7 nucleotides agree with TRBD1. The CDR3 is 14 amino acids. Germline lookup yields CDR1 SGDLS and CDR2 YYNGEE. The V segment lost 0 bases and the J segment 10 bases; nucleotides outside the gene matches: 4. In nucleotides, the CDR3 is TGTGCCAGCAGCGTAGGGGACAGCGACTCACCCCTCCACTTT. This gives the protein CASSVGDSDSPLHF.

V is TRBV5-6 and J is TRBJ2-5; 7 bases are shared with TRBD2. This CDR3 has 17 residues. Germline V CDR1 and CDR2: SGHDT, YYEEEE. Losses at the gene ends were 0 bases for V and 3 bases for J; bases not matched to a gene: 11. CDR3 in amino acids: CASSLAFGGGGKETQYF. The CDR3 DNA is TGTGCCAGCAGCTTGGCGTTCGGTGGCGGGGGTAAAGAGACCCAGTACTTC.